This T cell receptor beta chain was captured by sequencing in a study of human T cells and chemical hapten exposure. Study-level results: PT1 expanded TCR numbers tracked positively with patch test score.

Comments on this clonotype: What it binds is unknown.

The study's library attached unique molecular identifiers to single cDNA molecules. TCRdb reprocessed the RACE reads via MiXCR and lists one record per CDR3 protein. The top ten hold roughly 3% of the sample, which has approximately 87,000 distinct CDR3 sequences, around 10% seen once. Time point indicated: patch test 2, 6 weeks after DPC sensitization. The treatment was: therapeutic diphenylcyclopropenone sensitization with weekly scalp DPC. Alopecia patients deemed DPC-suitable, aged 18 to 70, excluding pregnancy. The sequence was obtained from a woman between 35 and 50 years old with alopecia areata. Some clones in this sample may be carry-over from other donors' samples. Source: whole blood, taken in connection with sensitization to the hapten diphenylcyclopropenone (DPC).

The CDR3 region is CASSLSSGQGDGYTF. In nucleotides, the CDR3 is TGTGCCAGCAGTTTAAGTTCTGGACAGGGTGATGGCTACACCTTC. The rearrangement uses TRBV12-3 or TRBV12-4 and TRBJ1-2; 8 nucleotides agree with TRBD1. The CDR3 is 15 amino acids. Trimming took 2 bases from V and 6 from J; bases not matched to a gene: 8.